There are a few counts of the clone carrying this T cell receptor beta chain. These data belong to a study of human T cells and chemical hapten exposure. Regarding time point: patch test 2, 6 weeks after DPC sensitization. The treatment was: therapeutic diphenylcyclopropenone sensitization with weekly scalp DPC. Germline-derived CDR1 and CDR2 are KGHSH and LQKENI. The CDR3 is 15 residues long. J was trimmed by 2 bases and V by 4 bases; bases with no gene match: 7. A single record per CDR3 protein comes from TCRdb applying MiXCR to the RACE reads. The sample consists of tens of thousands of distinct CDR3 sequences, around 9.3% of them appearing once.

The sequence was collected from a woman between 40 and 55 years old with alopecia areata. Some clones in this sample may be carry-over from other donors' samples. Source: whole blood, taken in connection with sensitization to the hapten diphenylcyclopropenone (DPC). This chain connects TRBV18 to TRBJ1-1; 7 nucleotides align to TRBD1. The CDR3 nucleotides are TGTGCCAGCTCACTACAGGGGTTTGGTAACACTGAAGCTTTCTTT. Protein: CASSLQGFGNTEAFF.